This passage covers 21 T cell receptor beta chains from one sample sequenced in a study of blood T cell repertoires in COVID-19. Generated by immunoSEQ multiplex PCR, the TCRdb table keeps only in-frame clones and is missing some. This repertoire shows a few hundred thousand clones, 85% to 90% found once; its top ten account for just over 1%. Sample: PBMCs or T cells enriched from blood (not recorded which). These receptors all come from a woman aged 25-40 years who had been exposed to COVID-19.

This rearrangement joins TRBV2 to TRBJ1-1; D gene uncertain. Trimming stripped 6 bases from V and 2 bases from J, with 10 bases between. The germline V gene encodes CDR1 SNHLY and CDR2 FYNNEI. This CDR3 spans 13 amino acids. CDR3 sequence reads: CASSEGANTEAFF. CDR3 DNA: TGTGCCAGCAGCGAGGGAGCAAACACTGAAGCTTTCTTT.

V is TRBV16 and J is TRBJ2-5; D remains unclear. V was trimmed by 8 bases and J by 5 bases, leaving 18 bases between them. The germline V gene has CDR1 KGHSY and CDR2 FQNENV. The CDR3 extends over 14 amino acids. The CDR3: CASAPPQRGETQYF. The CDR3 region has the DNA TGTGCCAGCGCCCCGCCGCAGCGTGGGGAGACCCAGTACTTC.

The CDR3 DNA reads as TGTGCCAGCAACAAAAGAGGGACAGGGGAATATGATGGCTACACCTTC. It codes for CASNKRGTGEYDGYTF. V gene TRBV21-1 combines with J gene TRBJ1-2; the D call in the table, TRBD1, was not verified against the DNA. TRBV21-1 represents a pseudogene. There are 16 residues in the CDR3.

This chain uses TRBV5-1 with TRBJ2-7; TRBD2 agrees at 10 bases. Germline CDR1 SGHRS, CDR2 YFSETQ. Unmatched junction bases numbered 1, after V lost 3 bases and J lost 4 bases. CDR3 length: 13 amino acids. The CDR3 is CASSSTSGYEQYF. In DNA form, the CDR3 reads TGCGCCAGCAGCTCGACTAGCGGGTACGAGCAGTACTTC.

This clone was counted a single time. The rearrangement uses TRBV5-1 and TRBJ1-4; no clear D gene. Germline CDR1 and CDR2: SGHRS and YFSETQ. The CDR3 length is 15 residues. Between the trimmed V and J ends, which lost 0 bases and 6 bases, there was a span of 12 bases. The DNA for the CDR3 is TGCGCCAGCAGCTTGGAGTCAGTGCGGGATGAAAAACTGTTTTTT. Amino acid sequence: CASSLESVRDEKLFF.

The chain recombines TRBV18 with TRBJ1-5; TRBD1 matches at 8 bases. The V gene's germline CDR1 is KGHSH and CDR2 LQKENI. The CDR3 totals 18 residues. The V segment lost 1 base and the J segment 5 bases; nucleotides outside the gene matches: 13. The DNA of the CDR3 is TGTGCCAGCTCACCACTCTCAGGGGGCGTTGGCAACCATCAGCCCCAGCATTTT. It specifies CASSPLSGGVGNHQPQHF.

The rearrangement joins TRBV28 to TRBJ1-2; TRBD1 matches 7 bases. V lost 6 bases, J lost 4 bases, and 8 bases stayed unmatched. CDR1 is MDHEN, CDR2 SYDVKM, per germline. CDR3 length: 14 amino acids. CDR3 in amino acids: CASSLTRGAYGYTF. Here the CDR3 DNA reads TGTGCCAGCAGCCTAACCAGGGGGGCCTATGGCTACACCTTC.

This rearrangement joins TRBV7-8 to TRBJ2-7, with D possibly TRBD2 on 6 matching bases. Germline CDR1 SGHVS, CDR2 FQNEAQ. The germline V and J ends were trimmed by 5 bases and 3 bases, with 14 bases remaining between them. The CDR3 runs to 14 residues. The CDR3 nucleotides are TGTGCCAGCAGCATTCGGACTACGAGCTACGAGCAGTACTTC. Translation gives CASSIRTTSYEQYF.

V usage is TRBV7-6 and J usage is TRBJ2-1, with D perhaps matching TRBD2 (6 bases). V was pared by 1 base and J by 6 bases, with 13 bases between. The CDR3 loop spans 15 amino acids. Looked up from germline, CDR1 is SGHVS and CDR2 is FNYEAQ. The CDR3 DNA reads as TGTGCCAGCAGCTTAGGGGTTAGCGGCATCAATGAGCAGTTCTTC. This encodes CASSLGVSGINEQFF.

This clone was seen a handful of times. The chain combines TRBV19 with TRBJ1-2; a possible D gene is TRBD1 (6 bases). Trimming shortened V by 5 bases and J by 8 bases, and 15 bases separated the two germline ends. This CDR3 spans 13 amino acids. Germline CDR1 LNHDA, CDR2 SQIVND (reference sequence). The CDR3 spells CASSGSQGNGYTF. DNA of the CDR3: TGTGCCAGTAGTGGTTCGCAGGGGAACGGCTACACCTTC. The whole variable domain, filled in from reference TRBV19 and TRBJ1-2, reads DGGITQSPKYLFRKEGQNVTLSCEQNLNHDAMYWYRQDPGQGLRLIYYSQIVNDFQKGDIAEGYSVSREKKESFPLTVTSAQKNPTAFYLCASSGSQGNGYTFGSGTRLTVV.

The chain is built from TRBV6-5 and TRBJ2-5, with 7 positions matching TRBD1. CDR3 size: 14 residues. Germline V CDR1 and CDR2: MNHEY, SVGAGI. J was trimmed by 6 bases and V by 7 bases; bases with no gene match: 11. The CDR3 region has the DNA TGTGCCAGCACCACAAGGGACAGTGTGAAGACCCAGTACTTC. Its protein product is CASTTRDSVKTQYF.

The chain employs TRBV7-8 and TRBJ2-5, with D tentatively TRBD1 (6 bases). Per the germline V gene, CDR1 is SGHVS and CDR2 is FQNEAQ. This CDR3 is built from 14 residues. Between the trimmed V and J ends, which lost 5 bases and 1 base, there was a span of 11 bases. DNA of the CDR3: TGTGCCAGCAGCCTCGGGACACTCCAAGAGACCCAGTACTTC. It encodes CASSLGTLQETQYF.

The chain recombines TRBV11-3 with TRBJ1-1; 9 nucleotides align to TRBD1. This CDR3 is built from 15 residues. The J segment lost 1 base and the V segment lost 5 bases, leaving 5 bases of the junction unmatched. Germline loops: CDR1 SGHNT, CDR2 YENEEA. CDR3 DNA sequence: TGTGCCAGCAGCGAAAGACAGGGGGGGAACACTGAAGCTTTCTTT. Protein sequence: CASSERQGGNTEAFF. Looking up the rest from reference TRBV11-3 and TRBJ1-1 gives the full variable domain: EAGVVQSPRYKIIEKKQPVAFWCNPISGHNTLYWYLQNLGQGPELLIRYENEEAVDDSQLPKDRFSAERLKGVDSTLKIQPAELGDSAVYLCASSERQGGNTEAFFGQGTRLTVV.

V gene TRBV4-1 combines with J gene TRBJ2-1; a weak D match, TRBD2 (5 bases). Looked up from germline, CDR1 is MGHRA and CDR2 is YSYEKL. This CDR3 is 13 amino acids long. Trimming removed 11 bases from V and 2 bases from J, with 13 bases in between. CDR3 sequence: CAASPGAYNEQFF. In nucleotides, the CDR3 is TGCGCCGCTTCCCCCGGGGCCTACAATGAGCAGTTCTTC.

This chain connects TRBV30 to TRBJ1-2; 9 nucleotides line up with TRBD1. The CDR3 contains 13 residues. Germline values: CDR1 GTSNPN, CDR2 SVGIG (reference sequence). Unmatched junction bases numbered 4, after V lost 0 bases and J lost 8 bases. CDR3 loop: CAWSVWGQGGYTF. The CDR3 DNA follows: TGTGCCTGGAGTGTATGGGGACAGGGAGGCTACACCTTC.

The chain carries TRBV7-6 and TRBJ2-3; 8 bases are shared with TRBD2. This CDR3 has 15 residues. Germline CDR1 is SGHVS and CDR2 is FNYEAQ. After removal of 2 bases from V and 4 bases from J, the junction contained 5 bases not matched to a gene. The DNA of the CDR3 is TGTGCCAGCAGCTTAAGCGGGAGAGGCCCAGATACGCAGTATTTT. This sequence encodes CASSLSGRGPDTQYF. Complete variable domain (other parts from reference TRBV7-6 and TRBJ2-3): GAGVSQSPRYKVTKRGQDVALRCDPISGHVSLYWYRQALGQGPEFLTYFNYEAQQDKSGLPNDRFSAERPEGSISTLTIQRTEQRDSAMYRCASSLSGRGPDTQYFGPGTRLTVL.

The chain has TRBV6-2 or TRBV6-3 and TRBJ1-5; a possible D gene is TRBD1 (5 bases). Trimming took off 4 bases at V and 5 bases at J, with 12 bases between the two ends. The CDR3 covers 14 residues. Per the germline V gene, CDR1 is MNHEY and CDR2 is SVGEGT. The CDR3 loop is CASSLGGDHQPQHF. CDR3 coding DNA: TGTGCCAGCAGTTTAGGAGGGGACCATCAGCCCCAGCATTTT.

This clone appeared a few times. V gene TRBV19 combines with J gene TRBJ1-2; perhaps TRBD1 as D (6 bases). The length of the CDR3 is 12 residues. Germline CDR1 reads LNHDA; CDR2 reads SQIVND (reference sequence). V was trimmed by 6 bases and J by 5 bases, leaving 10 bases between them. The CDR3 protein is CASRNRVYGYTF. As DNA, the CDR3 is TGTGCCAGTAGGAACAGGGTTTATGGCTACACCTTC.

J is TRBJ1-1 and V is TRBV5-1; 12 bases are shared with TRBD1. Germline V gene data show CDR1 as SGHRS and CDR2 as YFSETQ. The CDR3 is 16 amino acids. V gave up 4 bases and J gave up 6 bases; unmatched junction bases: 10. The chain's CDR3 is CASSGGTGGVVSEAFF. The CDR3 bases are TGCGCCAGCAGCGGCGGGACAGGGGGCGTGGTGTCTGAAGCTTTCTTT.

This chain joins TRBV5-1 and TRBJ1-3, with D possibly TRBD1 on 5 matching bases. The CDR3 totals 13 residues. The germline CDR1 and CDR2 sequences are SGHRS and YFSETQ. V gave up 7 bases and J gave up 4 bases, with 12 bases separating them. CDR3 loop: CASGDLGGNTIYF. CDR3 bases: TGCGCCAGCGGGGACTTAGGGGGAAACACCATATATTTT.

In DNA form, the CDR3 reads TGTGCCATCCGGAGCGGGACCCCAGGGGGGGAGCTGTTTTTT. Protein sequence: CAIRSGTPGGELFF. The chain has TRBV10-3 and TRBJ2-2, with 7 positions matching TRBD2. The germline V gene has CDR1 ENHRY and CDR2 SYGVKD. After removal of 8 bases from V and 8 bases from J, the junction contained 11 bases not matched to a gene. The CDR3 is 14 residues long.